These T cell receptor beta chains were read from a single sample in a study of blood T cell repertoires in COVID-19. Sequenced by immunoSEQ multiplex PCR; TCRdb stores in-frame clones only, minus some. The data contain approximately 260,000 clones, 65% to 85% of them singletons. The specimen sequenced was peripheral blood. The source of these receptors is a woman aged 40 to 55 with active or convalescent COVID-19. The CDR3 runs from the conserved cysteine through the conserved F or W. D genes are given only for firm matches. A clone size is listed for some rows: how often the clone was seen (once, few, many), or a class if it is expanded.

.	TRBV19	TRBJ1-1	TRBD1	CASQDRGYTEAFF	TGTGCCAGTCAGGACAGGGGTTACACTGAAGCTTTCTTT
.	TRBV27	TRBJ1-2	TRBD1	CASIKQGVYTF	TGTGCCAGCATCAAACAGGGGGTCTACACCTTC
.	TRBV5-1	TRBJ1-2	.	CASSPQGNRLYGYTF	TGCGCCAGCAGCCCGCAGGGGAATAGGCTCTATGGCTACACCTTC
.	TRBV5-1	TRBJ1-2	TRBD1	CASSPGQGPYGYTF	TGCGCCAGCAGCCCGGGACAGGGGCCCTATGGCTACACCTTC
.	TRBV28	TRBJ2-5	TRBD1	CASSLEDRAGRETQYF	TGTGCCAGCAGTCTTGAGGACAGGGCCGGAAGGGAGACCCAGTACTTC
few	TRBV6-5	TRBJ1-2	.	CASSYDGNYGYTF	TGTGCCAGCAGTTACGACGGGAACTATGGCTACACCTTC
.	TRBV13	TRBJ2-1	.	CASSAKGAGARGHEQFF	TGTGCCAGCAGCGCAAAGGGTGCGGGGGCCCGGGGGCATGAGCAGTTCTTC
.	TRBV5-4	TRBJ2-7	TRBD1	CASSFEPGQGSYEQYF	TGTGCCAGCAGCTTTGAACCGGGACAGGGTTCCTACGAGCAGTACTTC
.	TRBV2	TRBJ1-5	.	CASSRLRTDRQPQHF	TGTGCCAGCAGCCGCCTTAGGACAGACCGGCAGCCCCAGCATTTT
.	TRBV4-1	TRBJ2-2	.	CASSQAPGTNTGELFF	TGCGCCAGCAGCCAAGCGCCGGGGACGAACACCGGGGAGCTGTTTTTT
.	TRBV28	TRBJ1-3	.	CASSLGRLRSSSGNTIYF	TGTGCCAGCAGTTTAGGGAGGCTCAGGTCCTCCTCTGGAAACACCATATATTTT
.	TRBV5-8	TRBJ1-6	.	CASSFLGGNSPLHF	TGTGCCAGCAGCTTTTTGGGGGGGAATTCACCCCTCCACTTT
.	TRBV3-1/TRBV3-2	TRBJ1-2	TRBD1	CASSPGTGGLGGYTF	TGTGCCAGCAGCCCGGGGACAGGGGGCCTCGGAGGCTACACCTTC
few	TRBV5-1	TRBJ1-2	TRBD1	CASSPRGVSYGYTF	TGCGCCAGCAGCCCCAGGGGGGTGTCCTATGGCTACACCTTC
.	TRBV18	TRBJ1-5	.	CASSSVDNQPQHF	TGTGCCAGCTCGTCGGTAGACAATCAGCCCCAGCATTTT
.	TRBV5-6	TRBJ1-2	.	CASSLSGVYGYTF	TGTGCCAGCAGCCTTTCGGGGGTCTATGGCTACACCTTC
.	TRBV28	TRBJ1-5	TRBD1	CASSFPGTGGDQPQHF	TGTGCCAGCAGTTTCCCGGGGACAGGGGGGGATCAGCCCCAGCATTTT
.	TRBV7-6	TRBJ1-3	.	CASSLESHRVGNTIYF	TGTGCCAGCAGCTTAGAGTCCCACAGGGTTGGAAACACCATATATTTT
.	TRBV18	TRBJ1-5	TRBD1	CASSGGQDNQPQHF	TGTGCCAGCTCGGGAGGACAGGACAATCAGCCCCAGCATTTT
.	TRBV10-2	TRBJ1-5	.	CASSELGGDQPQHF	TGCGCCAGCAGTGAGTTAGGGGGAGATCAGCCCCAGCATTTT
.	TRBV10-3	TRBJ1-5	.	CAAGTRNQPQHF	TGTGCCGCAGGGACTCGCAATCAGCCCCAGCATTTT
.	TRBV12-3/TRBV12-4	TRBJ1-1	.	CASSLDLSTEAFF	TGTGCCAGCAGTTTAGACCTAAGTACTGAAGCTTTCTTT
few	TRBV5-1	TRBJ1-3	.	CASSFSQGAGGNTIYF	TGCGCCAGCAGCTTTTCCCAGGGCGCGGGAGGAAACACCATATATTTT
.	TRBV10-1	TRBJ1-2	.	CASSESSNYGYTF	TGCGCCAGCAGTGAGTCCAGTAACTATGGCTACACCTTC
few	TRBV5-5	TRBJ2-3	.	CASSFGGGTGGTDTQYF	TGTGCCAGCAGCTTCGGGGGGGGCACAGGGGGCACAGATACGCAGTATTTT
few	TRBV6-5	TRBJ1-6	.	CASSYSWEAYNSPLHF	TGTGCCAGCAGTTACTCATGGGAGGCCTATAATTCACCCCTCCACTTT
.	TRBV6-5	TRBJ1-3	.	CASRTGFSGNTIYF	TGTGCCAGCAGGACAGGCTTCTCTGGAAACACCATATATTTT
.	TRBV11-2	TRBJ2-4	.	CASSLTGWGSKNIQYF	TGTGCCAGCAGCTTAACAGGGTGGGGGTCCAAAAACATTCAGTACTTC
.	TRBV7-3	TRBJ1-3	.	CASSLTGGNSGNTIYF	TGTGCCAGCAGCTTAACGGGGGGAAACTCTGGAAACACCATATATTTT
once	TRBV28	TRBJ2-1	.	CASRGGPEQFF	TGTGCCAGCAGGGGGGGACCTGAGCAGTTCTTC
.	TRBV10-3	TRBJ1-2	.	CAISEGEVYGYTF	TGTGCCATCAGTGAGGGAGAAGTGTATGGCTACACCTTC
.	TRBV30	TRBJ2-1	.	CAWSTTGYNEQFF	TGTGCCTGGAGTACCACAGGCTACAATGAGCAGTTCTTC
.	TRBV10-3	TRBJ1-2	.	CAISDEARGYTF	TGTGCCATCAGTGACGAGGCTCGGGGCTACACCTTC
.	TRBV6-5	TRBJ1-1	TRBD1	CASSRTGGAAEAFF	TGTGCCAGCAGCAGGACAGGGGGCGCGGCTGAAGCTTTCTTT
once	TRBV24-1	TRBJ1-5	.	CATSDTGRAQHF	TGTGCCACCAGTGACACGGGGAGGGCCCAGCATTTT
.	TRBV5-1	TRBJ1-4	.	CASRRDVGTNEKLFF	TGCGCCAGCCGGCGGGACGTTGGAACTAATGAAAAACTGTTTTTT
.	TRBV5-1	TRBJ1-6	TRBD1	CASSFDRANSPLHF	TGCGCCAGCAGCTTCGACAGGGCTAATTCACCCCTCCACTTT
.	TRBV2	TRBJ1-6	TRBD1	CASSENRGNSPLHF	TGTGCCAGCAGTGAAAACAGGGGGAATTCACCCCTCCACTTT
.	TRBV20-1	TRBJ1-5	.	CSASRGIGNQPQHF	TGCAGTGCTAGTCGGGGGATAGGCAATCAGCCCCAGCATTTT
once	TRBV9	TRBJ1-5	TRBD1	CASSQGGQGNQPQHF	TGTGCCAGCAGCCAAGGGGGACAGGGTAATCAGCCCCAGCATTTT
.	TRBV5-1	TRBJ2-3	TRBD2	CASRLSGSRTDTQYF	TGCGCCAGCAGATTAAGCGGGAGCCGCACAGATACGCAGTATTTT
.	TRBV28	TRBJ1-6	TRBD1	CATENLQGPATDNSPLHF	TGTGCCACCGAGAATTTACAGGGGCCAGCAACCGATAATTCACCCCTCCACTTT
.	TRBV4-2	TRBJ2-1	.	CASSPPGSGGEQFF	TGTGCCAGCAGCCCCCCGGGATCGGGCGGTGAGCAGTTCTTC
.	TRBV2	TRBJ1-2	.	CASSESPGRGGYTF	TGTGCCAGCAGTGAATCCCCCGGGAGGGGCGGCTACACCTTC
.	TRBV7-7	TRBJ1-6	TRBD1	CASSSGKQGRGSPLHF	TGTGCCAGCAGCTCAGGAAAACAGGGGCGAGGTTCACCCCTCCACTTT
.	TRBV5-5	TRBJ2-1	.	CASSRQEYNEQFF	TGTGCCAGCAGCCGACAGGAGTACAATGAGCAGTTCTTC
.	TRBV9	TRBJ2-2	.	CASSVNIPNTGELFF	TGTGCCAGCAGCGTGAACATTCCGAACACCGGGGAGCTGTTTTTT
.	TRBV2	TRBJ2-1	TRBD2	CASVTASGGVYNEQFF	TGTGCCAGCGTAACGGCTAGCGGGGGCGTCTACAATGAGCAGTTCTTC
.	TRBV6-5	TRBJ1-5	.	CASSYRGQPNQPQHF	TGTGCCAGCAGTTACCGGGGACAACCCAATCAGCCCCAGCATTTT
.	TRBV19	TRBJ2-1	TRBD2	CASSMIGGAWNEQFF	TGTGCCAGTAGTATGATCGGGGGGGCTTGGAATGAGCAGTTCTTC